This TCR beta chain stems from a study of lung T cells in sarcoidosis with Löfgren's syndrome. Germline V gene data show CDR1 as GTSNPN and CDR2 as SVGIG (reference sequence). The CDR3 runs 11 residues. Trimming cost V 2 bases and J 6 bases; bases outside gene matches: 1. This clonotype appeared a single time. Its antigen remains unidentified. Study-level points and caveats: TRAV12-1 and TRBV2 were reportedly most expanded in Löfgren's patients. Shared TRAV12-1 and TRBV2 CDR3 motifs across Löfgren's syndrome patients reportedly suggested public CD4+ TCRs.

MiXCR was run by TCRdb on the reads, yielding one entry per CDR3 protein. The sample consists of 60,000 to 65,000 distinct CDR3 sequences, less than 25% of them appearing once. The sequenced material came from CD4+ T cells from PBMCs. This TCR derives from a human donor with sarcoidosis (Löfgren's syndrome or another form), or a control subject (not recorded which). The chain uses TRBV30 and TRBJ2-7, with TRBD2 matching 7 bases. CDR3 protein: CAWSWGGEQYF. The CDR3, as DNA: TGTGCCTGGAGTTGGGGGGGCGAGCAGTACTTC. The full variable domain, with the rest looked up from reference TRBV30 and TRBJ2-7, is SQTIHQWPATLVQPVGSPLSLECTVEGTSNPNLYWYRQAAGRGLQLLFYSVGIGQISSEVPQNLSASRPQDRQFILSSKKLLLSDSGFYLCAWSWGGEQYFGPGTRLTVT.